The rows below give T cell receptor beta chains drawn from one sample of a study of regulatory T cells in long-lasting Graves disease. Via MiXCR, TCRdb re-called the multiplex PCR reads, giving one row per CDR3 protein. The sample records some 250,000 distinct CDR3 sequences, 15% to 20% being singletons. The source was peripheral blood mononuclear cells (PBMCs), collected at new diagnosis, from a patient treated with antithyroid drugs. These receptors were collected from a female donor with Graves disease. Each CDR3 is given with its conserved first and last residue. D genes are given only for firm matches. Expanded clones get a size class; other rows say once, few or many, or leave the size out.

cdr3_aa: CASSRYMNTEAFF; cdr3_nt: TGTGCCAGCAGCCGGTATATGAACACTGAAGCTTTCTTT; d_call: .; j_call: TRBJ1-1; clone_size: many; v_call: TRBV27
cdr3_aa: CASSFAGGWKTQYF; cdr3_nt: TGTGCCAGCAGTTTCGCGGGAGGTTGGAAGACCCAGTACTTC; d_call: TRBD2; j_call: TRBJ2-5; clone_size: many; v_call: TRBV6-5
cdr3_aa: CASTRVSLNTEAFF; cdr3_nt: TGTGCCAGCACCCGAGTCAGCCTGAACACTGAAGCTTTCTTT; d_call: .; j_call: TRBJ1-1; clone_size: many; v_call: TRBV12-3/TRBV12-4
cdr3_aa: CASSDGGPEAFF; cdr3_nt: TGTGCCAGCAGCGACGGGGGCCCTGAAGCTTTCTTT; d_call: .; j_call: TRBJ1-1; clone_size: many; v_call: TRBV7-2
cdr3_aa: CAIRVGGLKTNVLTF; cdr3_nt: TGTGCCATCCGGGTGGGCGGCTTGAAGACCAACGTCCTGACTTTC; d_call: .; j_call: TRBJ2-6; clone_size: few; v_call: TRBV10-3
cdr3_aa: CASSPRYSNQPQHF; cdr3_nt: TGTGCCAGTTCTCCCAGGTATAGCAATCAGCCCCAGCATTTT; d_call: .; j_call: TRBJ1-5; clone_size: many; v_call: TRBV19
cdr3_aa: CASSRQGGEKLFF; cdr3_nt: TGTGCCAGCAGCCGACAGGGTGGGGAAAAACTGTTTTTT; d_call: TRBD1; j_call: TRBJ1-4; clone_size: many; v_call: TRBV2
cdr3_aa: CASSLDPNTGELFF; cdr3_nt: TGTGCCAGCAGCTTAGACCCGAACACCGGGGAGCTGTTTTTT; d_call: .; j_call: TRBJ2-2; clone_size: many; v_call: TRBV7-3
cdr3_aa: CASRWTSGSPGELFF; cdr3_nt: TGTGCCAGCAGATGGACTAGCGGGAGTCCCGGGGAGCTGTTTTTT; d_call: TRBD2; j_call: TRBJ2-2; clone_size: many; v_call: TRBV7-2
cdr3_aa: CASSTVNDYTEAFF; cdr3_nt: TGTGCCAGCAGCACAGTCAACGATTACACTGAAGCTTTCTTT; d_call: .; j_call: TRBJ1-1; clone_size: many; v_call: TRBV27
cdr3_aa: CASSLARTGGEKLFF; cdr3_nt: TGTGCCAGCAGCTTAGCGCGAACCGGTGGGGAAAAACTGTTTTTT; d_call: .; j_call: TRBJ1-4; clone_size: .; v_call: TRBV7-9
cdr3_aa: CASKVEGLNTEAFF; cdr3_nt: TGTGCCAGTAAGGTAGAAGGTTTGAACACTGAAGCTTTCTTT; d_call: .; j_call: TRBJ1-1; clone_size: many; v_call: TRBV19
cdr3_aa: CASSWGGTPDGTEAFF; cdr3_nt: TGCGCCAGCAGCTGGGGAGGGACCCCCGATGGCACTGAAGCTTTCTTT; d_call: .; j_call: TRBJ1-1; clone_size: many; v_call: TRBV5-1
cdr3_aa: CSAPDRVHGYTF; cdr3_nt: TGCAGTGCTCCGGACAGGGTCCATGGCTACACCTTC; d_call: TRBD1; j_call: TRBJ1-2; clone_size: many; v_call: TRBV20-1
cdr3_aa: CASSYYMTGKETQYF; cdr3_nt: TGTGCCAGCAGTTACTACATGACGGGGAAAGAGACCCAGTACTTC; d_call: .; j_call: TRBJ2-5; clone_size: many; v_call: TRBV6-5